This entry is about one T cell receptor (beta chain). This sample was included in a study of T cell clonotyping in hematopoietic cell transplantation. Clones were sequenced by immunoSEQ multiplex PCR, and TCRdb holds only the in-frame ones, with some missing. The repertoire holds 5,500 to 8,000 clones, with around 96% as singletons. V was clipped by 1 base and J by 8 bases, with 9 bases between them. Germline CDR1 is LNHDA and CDR2 is SQIVND (reference sequence). The CDR3 totals 14 residues. This sequence joins TRBV19 and TRBJ1-6; no reliable D call. The material sequenced was PBMCs, taken 30 days after allogeneic stem cell transplant. The clonotype was recovered from a male patient aged 40 to 50 who had an allogeneic stem cell transplant from a related donor, so the T cells may come from the graft donor. Some clones in this sample may be carry-over from other donors' samples. CDR3: CASSIAGKDSPLHF. The CDR3 DNA sequence: TGTGCCAGTAGTATAGCCGGAAAGGATTCACCCCTCCACTTT.